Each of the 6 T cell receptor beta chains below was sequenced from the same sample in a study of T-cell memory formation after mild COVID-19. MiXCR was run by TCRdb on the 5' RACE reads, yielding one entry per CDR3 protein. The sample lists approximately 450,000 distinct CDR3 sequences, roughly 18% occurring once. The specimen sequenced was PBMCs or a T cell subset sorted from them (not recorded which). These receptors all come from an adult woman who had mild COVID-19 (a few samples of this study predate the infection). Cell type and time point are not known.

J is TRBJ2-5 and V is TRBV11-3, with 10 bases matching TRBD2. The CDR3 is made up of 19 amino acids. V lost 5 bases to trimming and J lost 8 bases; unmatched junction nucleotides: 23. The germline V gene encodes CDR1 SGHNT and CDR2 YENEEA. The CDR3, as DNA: TGTGCCAGCAGCCTAAGGAGGACTAGCGGAAGGGAACTGAGATCCACCCAGTACTTC. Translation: CASSLRRTSGRELRSTQYF.

CDR3 nucleotides: TGTGCCAGCAATACTGGCGACACCGGGGAGCTGTTTTTT. Amino acids: CASNTGDTGELFF. This chain joins TRBV2 and TRBJ2-2, with no clear D. CDR3 length: 13 residues. CDR1 and CDR2 (germline): SNHLY, FYNNEI. Between the trimmed V and J ends, which lost 7 bases and 3 bases, there was a span of 9 bases.

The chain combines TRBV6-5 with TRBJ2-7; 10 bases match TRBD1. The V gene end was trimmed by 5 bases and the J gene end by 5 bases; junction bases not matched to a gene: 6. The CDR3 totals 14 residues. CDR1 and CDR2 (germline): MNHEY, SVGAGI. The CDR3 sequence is CASSIDRGLDEQYF. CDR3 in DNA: TGTGCCAGCAGTATCGACAGGGGGCTTGACGAGCAGTACTTC.

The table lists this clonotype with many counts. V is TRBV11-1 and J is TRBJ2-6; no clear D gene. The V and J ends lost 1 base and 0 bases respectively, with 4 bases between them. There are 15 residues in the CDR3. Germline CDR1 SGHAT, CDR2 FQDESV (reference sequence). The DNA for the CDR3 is TGTGCCAGCAGCTTAGGACTCTCTGGGGCCAACGTCCTGACTTTC. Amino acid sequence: CASSLGLSGANVLTF. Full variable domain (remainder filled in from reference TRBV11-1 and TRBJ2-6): EAEVAQSPRYKITEKSQAVAFWCDPISGHATLYWYRQILGQGPELLVQFQDESVVDDSQLPKDRFSAERLKGVDSTLKIQPAELGDSAMYLCASSLGLSGANVLTFGAGSRLTVL.

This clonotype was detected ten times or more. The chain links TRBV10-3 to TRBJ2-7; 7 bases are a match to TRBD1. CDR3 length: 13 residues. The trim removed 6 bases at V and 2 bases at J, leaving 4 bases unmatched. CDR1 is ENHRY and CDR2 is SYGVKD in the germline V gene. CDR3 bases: TGTGCCATCAGGGGGGACAGCCCCTACGAGCAGTACTTC. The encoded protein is CAIRGDSPYEQYF.

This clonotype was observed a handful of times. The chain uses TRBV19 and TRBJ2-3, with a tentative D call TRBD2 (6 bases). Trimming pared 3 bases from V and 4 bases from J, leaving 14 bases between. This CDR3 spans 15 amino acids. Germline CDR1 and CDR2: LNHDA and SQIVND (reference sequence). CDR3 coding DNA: TGTGCCAGTAGTATTCGCGGGATCGGTGCAGATACGCAGTATTTT. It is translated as CASSIRGIGADTQYF.